A single sample gave rise to the 9 T cell receptor beta chains below, sequenced in a study of T cell repertoires in cytomegalovirus infection. Using its own MiXCR run on the reads, TCRdb lists one record per CDR3 protein. The sample lists fewer than 550,000 distinct CDR3 sequences; around a quarter were seen once. Sequenced sample: PBMCs. These receptor sequences come from a human donor in good health (CMV status not recorded). Some clones in this sample may be carry-over from other donors' samples.

The table lists this clonotype with a few counts. This chain's CDR3 is CSARQGVAKNIQYF. CDR3 bases: TGCAGTGCTAGGCAGGGGGTTGCCAAAAACATTCAGTACTTC. The chain is built from TRBV20-1 and TRBJ2-4; 7 bases are a match to TRBD1. The CDR3 spans 14 residues. Germline lookup yields CDR1 DFQATT and CDR2 SNEGSKA (reference sequence). V trimming: 3 bases; J trimming: 1 base; junction bases outside the gene matches: 3.

The rearrangement links TRBV6-2 or TRBV6-3 to TRBJ1-5; TRBD1 matches 7 bases. The germline gives CDR1 MNHEY, CDR2 SVGEGT. This CDR3 spans 15 amino acids. V shed 2 bases and J 2 bases; nucleotides not matched to a gene: 3. CDR3 region: CASSYRGQGNQPQHF. CDR3 DNA sequence: TGTGCCAGCAGTTACAGGGGGCAAGGCAATCAGCCCCAGCATTTT.

There are many counts of this clonotype. The chain combines TRBV7-2 with TRBJ2-5; D is unresolved. This CDR3 spans 15 amino acids. CDR1 and CDR2 (germline): SGHTA, FQGNSA. V was clipped by 1 base and J by 0 bases, with 9 bases between them. The CDR3 nucleotides read TGTGCCAGCAGCTTAGTAGGTTCCCACCAAGAGACCCAGTACTTC. Its protein product is CASSLVGSHQETQYF.

The V gene is TRBV19, the J gene TRBJ2-3, with TRBD2 as a possible D gene (6 bases). In germline, CDR1 is LNHDA, CDR2 SQIVND (reference sequence). The CDR3 consists of 13 residues. V lost 1 base and J lost 6, with 8 bases in between. CDR3: CASSIVTRDTQYF. DNA of the CDR3: TGTGCCAGTAGTATAGTGACTAGGGATACGCAGTATTTT. Full variable domain (outside the CDR3, taken from reference TRBV19 and TRBJ2-3): DGGITQSPKYLFRKEGQNVTLSCEQNLNHDAMYWYRQDPGQGLRLIYYSQIVNDFQKGDIAEGYSVSREKKESFPLTVTSAQKNPTAFYLCASSIVTRDTQYFGPGTRLTVL.

This clonotype was seen many times. The chain carries TRBV7-8 and TRBJ2-3; D not resolved. Germline V CDR1 and CDR2: SGHVS, FQNEAQ. This CDR3 has 14 residues. Trimming cost V 3 bases and J 2 bases, with 9 bases left between them. DNA of the CDR3: TGTGCCAGCAGCTTTGGACCCCACACAGATACGCAGTATTTT. As protein: CASSFGPHTDTQYF.

The chain uses TRBV6-2 or TRBV6-3 and TRBJ2-1, with D uncertain. Germline V gives CDR1 MNHEY, CDR2 SVGEGT. This CDR3 region has 15 residues. Trimming stripped 7 bases from V and 6 bases from J, with 19 bases between. CDR3 bases: TGTGCCAGCAAGGAACCCAGCCCCAGCCGCAATGAGCAGTTCTTC. This codes for CASKEPSPSRNEQFF.

A few counts support this clonotype. The chain is built from TRBV12-3 or TRBV12-4 and TRBJ1-2; D remains ambiguous. The CDR3 loop spans 15 amino acids. Deletions cut 2 bases from V and 4 bases from J, with 14 bases between. The CDR3 reads CASSLKRIFFYGYTF. The CDR3 region has the DNA TGTGCCAGCAGTTTAAAAAGGATTTTCTTCTATGGCTACACCTTC.

This chain links TRBV7-2 with TRBJ2-3, with 10 bases identical to TRBD2. There are 18 residues in the CDR3. The germline V gene encodes CDR1 SGHTA and CDR2 FQGNSA. After removal of 3 bases from V and 4 bases from J, the junction contained 13 bases not matched to a gene. The CDR3, as DNA: TGTGCCAGCAGCTTTGGGACTAGCGCCTTGGGTCTTGCAGATACGCAGTATTTT. Protein: CASSFGTSALGLADTQYF. Full variable domain (rest looked up from reference TRBV7-2 and TRBJ2-3): GAGVSQSPSNKVTEKGKDVELRCDPISGHTALYWYRQSLGQGLEFLIYFQGNSAPDKSGLPSDRFSAERTGGSVSTLTIQRTQQEDSAVYLCASSFGTSALGLADTQYFGPGTRLTVL.

This clonotype was picked up a small number of times. The chain employs TRBV6-1 and TRBJ1-1; no definite D call. Germline CDR1 MNHNS, CDR2 SASEGT. The V end was cut by 6 bases, the J end by 4 bases, with 9 bases between. CDR3 length: 12 residues. CDR3 residues: CASRYRSTEAFF. The CDR3 nucleotides are TGTGCCAGCAGGTACAGAAGCACTGAAGCTTTCTTT.